This T cell receptor beta chain is drawn from a study of cytomegalovirus exposure and HLA in healthy donors. Study summary: A preliminary data release comprised 91 million or so unique TCRs obtained from HLA-typed donors. General study findings and limits: Later analysis associated a missense DCLRE1C variant with TCR beta V- and J-gene trimming.

PCR amplification relied on 60 Vbeta primers (plus 13 Jbeta primers). Repertoires were generated with immunoSEQ multiplex PCR, while TCRdb's copy carries only in-frame clones and drops some. This sample has approximately 80,000 clones, with about three quarters found just once. The germline CDR1 and CDR2 sequences are MNHEY and SMNVEV (reference sequence). The CDR3 contains 15 residues. Between the trimmed V and J ends, which lost 4 bases and 8 bases, there was a span of 18 bases. This clone was counted once. The antigen remains unidentified. The sequenced material came from PBMCs. The rearrangement joins TRBV27 to TRBJ2-1, with D perhaps TRBD1 (5 bases). The receptor was derived from a woman aged 40 to 49 in good health and CMV-seropositive. DNA for the CDR3: TGTGCCAGCAGTTGGGCAGACAGTAAGCTATATGAGCAGTTCTTC. Protein product: CASSWADSKLYEQFF.